A single sample gave rise to the 14 T cell receptor beta chains below, sequenced in a study of cytomegalovirus exposure and HLA in healthy donors. 13 Jbeta primers and 60 Vbeta primers were used for the PCR. Using immunoSEQ multiplex PCR, the repertoire was profiled, and TCRdb retains in-frame clones only, with some absent. The table records roughly 200,000 clones, around three quarters of them present only once. Sequenced sample: PBMCs. The receptors were gathered from a boy aged 5-17 years in good health and CMV-seronegative.

The CDR3 bases are TGTGCCAGCAGCCGCGAGACAGCGAACACCGGGGAGCTGTTTTTT. As protein: CASSRETANTGELFF. This chain links TRBV27 with TRBJ2-2, with TRBD1 as a possible D gene (5 bases). The CDR3 covers 15 residues. The germline CDR1 and CDR2 sequences are MNHEY and SMNVEV (reference sequence). Trimming removed 6 bases at V and 0 bases at J, with 11 bases between.

This sequence joins TRBV30 and TRBJ1-5; D unresolved. The CDR3 is 15 amino acids. The V and J ends lost 2 bases and 6 bases respectively, with 17 bases between them. CDR1 is GTSNPN and CDR2 is SVGIG in the germline V gene (reference sequence). The CDR3 sequence: CAWSQPRGVGQPQHF. CDR3 DNA sequence: TGTGCCTGGAGTCAACCCCGGGGTGTGGGTCAGCCCCAGCATTTT.

J is TRBJ2-1 and V is TRBV30; 9 bases are shared with TRBD1. V lost 3 bases to trimming and J lost 8 bases; unmatched junction nucleotides: 11. This CDR3 region has 15 residues. Germline CDR1 GTSNPN, CDR2 SVGIG (reference sequence). The CDR3 here is CAWSRPWTGDYEQFF. CDR3 sequence (DNA): TGTGCCTGGAGCCGCCCCTGGACAGGGGATTATGAGCAGTTCTTC.

V usage is TRBV6-6 and J usage is TRBJ1-6; D might be TRBD1 (5 bases). V was trimmed by 0 bases and J by 9 bases, leaving 12 bases between them. The CDR3 totals 15 residues. Germline-derived CDR1 and CDR2 are MNHNY and SVGAGI (reference sequence). For the CDR3, the DNA is TGTGCCAGCAGTTACTCTGGACAAAACGGTTCACCCCTCCACTTT. As protein: CASSYSGQNGSPLHF.

This chain uses TRBV19 with TRBJ2-7; D is possibly TRBD1 (5 bases). CDR1 is LNHDA and CDR2 is SQIVND in the germline V gene (reference sequence). V was shortened by 2 bases and J by 6 bases, with 26 bases between the two germline ends. There are 18 residues in the CDR3. CDR3 loop: CASSITRLTAGATTEQYF. The CDR3 DNA is TGTGCCAGTAGTATAACAAGGCTAACCGCTGGGGCGACCACCGAGCAGTACTTC. Full variable domain (rest looked up from reference TRBV19 and TRBJ2-7): DGGITQSPKYLFRKEGQNVTLSCEQNLNHDAMYWYRQDPGQGLRLIYYSQIVNDFQKGDIAEGYSVSREKKESFPLTVTSAQKNPTAFYLCASSITRLTAGATTEQYFGPGTRLTVT.

V and J are TRBV6-5 and TRBJ2-3; TRBD1 aligns across 11 bases. This CDR3 comprises 15 residues. Trimming took 2 bases from V and 6 from J; bases not matched to a gene: 4. Germline CDR1 and CDR2: MNHEY and SVGAGI. CDR3 residues: CASSYGTGGSDTQYF. The CDR3 coding sequence is TGTGCCAGCAGTTACGGGACAGGGGGAAGTGATACGCAGTATTTT.

V is TRBV7-6 and J is TRBJ1-1, with D unclear. Germline CDR1 and CDR2: SGHVS and FNYEAQ. The CDR3 runs to 15 residues. The V and J ends lost 0 bases and 0 bases respectively, with 8 bases between them. CDR3 in DNA: TGTGCCAGCAGCTTAGCTGCGGTTATGAACACTGAAGCTTTCTTT. This gives the protein CASSLAAVMNTEAFF.

The chain recombines TRBV2 with TRBJ1-5, with a possible D match to TRBD1 (5 bases). The CDR3 consists of 15 residues. The V gene lost 5 bases and the J gene lost 9 bases, with 20 bases spanning the gap. The germline V gene has CDR1 SNHLY and CDR2 FYNNEI. CDR3 protein: CASSLQGLGGRPQHF. The CDR3 DNA reads as TGTGCCAGCAGTCTCCAGGGCCTCGGCGGACGGCCCCAGCATTTT.

This clone was recorded only once. The chain carries TRBV30 and TRBJ1-2; D remains unclear. The V end lost 4 bases, the J end lost 7 bases, and 13 bases lay between the germline ends. Per germline, CDR1 GTSNPN and CDR2 SVGIG (reference sequence). This CDR3 has 12 residues. The CDR3 spells CAWTVGGAGYTF. The DNA for the CDR3 is TGTGCCTGGACCGTGGGAGGTGCTGGCTACACCTTC. Full variable domain (rest looked up from reference TRBV30 and TRBJ1-2): SQTIHQWPATLVQPVGSPLSLECTVEGTSNPNLYWYRQAAGRGLQLLFYSVGIGQISSEVPQNLSASRPQDRQFILSSKKLLLSDSGFYLCAWTVGGAGYTFGSGTRLTVV.

The V and J genes are TRBV18 and TRBJ2-3, with 15 bases that match TRBD2. CDR3 length: 18 amino acids. Per germline, CDR1 KGHSH and CDR2 LQKENI. The junction had 7 bases not matched to a gene; V was cut back by 6 bases and J by 0 bases. Written as DNA, the CDR3 is TGTGCCAGCTCGACCGGGACTAGCGGGAGGACTAGCACAGATACGCAGTATTTT. This encodes CASSTGTSGRTSTDTQYF.

The chain joins TRBV5-4 to TRBJ1-2; 12 bases fit TRBD1. CDR1 is SGHNT, CDR2 YYREEE, per germline (reference sequence). V dropped 4 bases and J dropped 4; count of bases not matched to a gene: 8. This CDR3 region has 16 residues. CDR3 nucleotide sequence: TGTGCCAGCAGCCTGGGACAGGGGGCCATACTCTATGGCTACACCTTC. As protein: CASSLGQGAILYGYTF.

The count of this clone is one. The J gene is TRBJ2-3, the V gene TRBV5-1; unclear D gene. The CDR3 consists of 17 residues. Germline lookup yields CDR1 SGHRS and CDR2 YFSETQ. V was shortened by 0 bases and J by 3 bases, with 17 bases between the two germline ends. CDR3 coding DNA: TGCGCCAGCAGCTTGGGAGAAGGCCCGCTAGGAACAGATACGCAGTATTTT. Amino acid sequence: CASSLGEGPLGTDTQYF.

For the CDR3, the DNA is TGCGCCAGCAGCTTGAGAGGCTCAACAGGGATGGGGTTCGGCACTGAAGCTTTCTTT. Translated: CASSLRGSTGMGFGTEAFF. The chain recombines TRBV5-1 with TRBJ1-1, with D maybe TRBD1 (6 bases). The CDR3 sequence is 19 residues long. The germline V gene encodes CDR1 SGHRS and CDR2 YFSETQ. V lost 1 base to trimming and J lost 4 bases, with 26 bases between them.

The chain uses TRBV13 and TRBJ2-1; D may be TRBD2 (5 bases). Germline lookup yields CDR1 PRHDT and CDR2 FYEKMQ (reference sequence). The CDR3 spans 11 residues. V lost 4 bases and J 10 bases, leaving 8 bases between the germline ends. The CDR3 sequence: CASSWRAEQFF. In DNA form, the CDR3 reads TGTGCCAGCAGCTGGCGGGCGGAGCAGTTCTTC.